Below are 25 T cell receptor beta chains sequenced from a single sample in a study of T-cell memory formation after mild COVID-19. Each CDR3 protein gets one entry after TCRdb re-called the 5' RACE reads with MiXCR. The sample records 550,000 to 700,000 distinct CDR3 sequences, roughly 18% being singletons. What was sequenced was PBMCs or a T cell subset sorted from them (not recorded which). All receptors derive from an adult woman who had mild COVID-19 (a few samples of this study predate the infection). Cell type and time point are not known.

This clonotype was counted a few times. The chain is built from TRBV30 and TRBJ1-3; the D is unclear. Per the germline V gene, CDR1 is GTSNPN and CDR2 is SVGIG (reference sequence). Deletions cut 0 bases from V and 2 bases from J, with 11 bases between. The CDR3 length is 15 residues. The CDR3 coding sequence is TGTGCCTGGAGTGTACGGGGATTGGCTGGAAACACCATATATTTT. Residues: CAWSVRGLAGNTIYF. The full variable domain, in which reference TRBV30 and TRBJ1-3 provide the parts outside the CDR3, is SQTIHQWPATLVQPVGSPLSLECTVEGTSNPNLYWYRQAAGRGLQLLFYSVGIGQISSEVPQNLSASRPQDRQFILSSKKLLLSDSGFYLCAWSVRGLAGNTIYFGEGSWLTVV.

This clonotype was recorded once. The rearrangement joins TRBV7-2 to TRBJ1-1; D ambiguous. Per the germline V gene, CDR1 is SGHTA and CDR2 is FQGNSA. The CDR3 loop spans 15 amino acids. The germline V and J ends were trimmed by 4 bases and 0 bases, with 12 bases remaining between them. The CDR3 sequence: CASSWAGLLNTEAFF. In nucleotides, the CDR3 is TGTGCCAGCAGCTGGGCCGGCCTGTTGAACACTGAAGCTTTCTTT.

The rearrangement uses TRBV2 and TRBJ2-5; 8 bases map to TRBD2. V gave up 3 bases and J gave up 5 bases; unmatched junction bases: 11. The CDR3 runs to 16 residues. The germline CDR1 and CDR2 sequences are SNHLY and FYNNEI. The CDR3 loop is CASSDPAGASLETQYF. The CDR3 nucleotides are TGTGCCAGCAGTGATCCAGCGGGGGCGAGTTTGGAGACCCAGTACTTC. Filled out from reference TRBV2 and TRBJ2-5, the complete variable domain reads EPEVTQTPSHQVTQMGQEVILRCVPISNHLYFYWYRQILGQKVEFLVSFYNNEISEKSEIFDDQFSVERPDGSNFTLKIRSTKLEDSAMYFCASSDPAGASLETQYFGPGTRLLVL.

This clonotype has only one observation. The chain employs TRBV9 and TRBJ2-7; the D is unclear. CDR1 SGDLS and CDR2 YYNGEE come from the germline V gene. V shed 1 base and J shed 1 base, with 12 bases lying between them. This CDR3 comprises 15 residues. The CDR3 sequence: CASSVTSALSYEQYF. CDR3 DNA sequence: TGTGCCAGCAGCGTAACTTCCGCCCTATCCTACGAGCAGTACTTC.

V usage is TRBV12-3 or TRBV12-4 and J usage is TRBJ1-4, with D perhaps TRBD1 (6 bases). Trimming removed 2 bases at V and 8 bases at J, with 12 bases between. This CDR3 is built from 14 residues. CDR3 in DNA: TGTGCCAGCAGTTTAACGGGGGCGGGGGAAAAACTGTTTTTT. This encodes CASSLTGAGEKLFF.

This clonotype appeared a few times. The chain links TRBV7-2 to TRBJ1-4; no firm D call. Germline V gives CDR1 SGHTA, CDR2 FQGNSA. V shed 0 bases and J shed 7 bases, with 12 bases lying between them. The CDR3 length is 15 residues. CDR3 nucleotide sequence: TGTGCCAGCAGCTTAGCTCCTCTGGCGGGTGAAAAACTGTTTTTT. Encoded protein: CASSLAPLAGEKLFF.

This chain links TRBV7-9 with TRBJ1-1; TRBD1 aligns across 10 bases. The trim removed 8 bases at V and 4 bases at J, leaving 13 bases unmatched. The CDR3 loop spans 16 amino acids. Looked up from germline, CDR1 is SEHNR and CDR2 is FQNEAQ (reference sequence). The CDR3 DNA follows: TGTGCCAGCGTCCTCCCGGGACAGGGGAAAGGCACTGAAGCTTTCTTT. Translated: CASVLPGQGKGTEAFF.

This clonotype occurred once. This chain joins TRBV7-9 and TRBJ2-6; D remains unclear. The germline V and J ends were trimmed by 8 bases and 0 bases, with 11 bases remaining between them. The CDR3 covers 15 residues. Germline-derived CDR1 and CDR2 are SEHNR and FQNEAQ (reference sequence). The CDR3 DNA is TGTGCCAGCCGTTATGGAACCTCTGGGGCCAACGTCCTGACTTTC. The encoded protein is CASRYGTSGANVLTF.

The chain uses TRBV7-9 and TRBJ2-4, with 7 bases fitting TRBD1. CDR1 SEHNR and CDR2 FQNEAQ come from the germline V gene (reference sequence). This CDR3 comprises 15 residues. The V gene end was trimmed by 5 bases and the J gene end by 7 bases; junction bases not matched to a gene: 11. CDR3 region: CASSPGWGQSNIQYF. The CDR3 DNA follows: TGTGCCAGCAGCCCTGGGTGGGGACAGAGTAACATTCAGTACTTC.

The CDR3 DNA reads as TGTGCCAGCAGCGTGGGACAGGGGCGGATTTACGAGCAGTACTTC. It yields the protein CASSVGQGRIYEQYF. The genes are TRBV14 and TRBJ2-7; TRBD1 matches 10 bases. The CDR3 has 15 amino acids. Germline V gene lookup returns CDR1 SGHDN and CDR2 FVKESK. V dropped 5 bases and J dropped 4; count of bases not matched to a gene: 8.

This clonotype was seen a few times. This chain links TRBV23-1 with TRBJ1-6; D unclear. TRBV23-1 is filed as an ORF, its function uncertain. There are 16 residues in the CDR3. Trimming removed 3 bases from V and 10 bases from J, with 19 bases in between. CDR3 sequence reads: CASSQPNRGVGSPLHF. The CDR3 DNA follows: TGCGCCAGCAGTCAGCCGAACCGCGGGGTCGGGTCACCCCTCCACTTT.

There are a few counts of this clonotype. The chain joins TRBV4-1 to TRBJ2-3, with D perhaps matching TRBD2 (6 bases). Germline lookup yields CDR1 MGHRA and CDR2 YSYEKL. The CDR3 totals 18 residues. Trimming pared 3 bases from V and 2 bases from J, leaving 21 bases between. CDR3 sequence reads: CASSQDSGLPTTTDTQYF. DNA of the CDR3: TGCGCCAGCAGCCAGGATTCGGGACTCCCAACAACCACAGATACGCAGTATTTT.

The rearrangement joins TRBV19 to TRBJ2-1; 9 nucleotides match TRBD2. This CDR3 region has 15 residues. The germline gives CDR1 LNHDA, CDR2 SQIVND (reference sequence). V lost 3 bases to trimming and J lost 8 bases; unmatched junction nucleotides: 8. The chain's CDR3 is CASSIAGGPWDEQFF. CDR3 DNA: TGTGCCAGTAGTATTGCGGGAGGGCCCTGGGATGAGCAGTTCTTC.

There are a few counts of this clonotype. The chain has TRBV7-8 and TRBJ2-3; 8 nucleotides line up with TRBD2. This CDR3 comprises 15 residues. Germline CDR1 SGHVS, CDR2 FQNEAQ. Germline trimming cut 2 bases from V and 4 bases from J; bases unmatched to any gene: 5. The CDR3 protein is CASSLTGRVSDTQYF. Here the CDR3 DNA reads TGTGCCAGCAGCTTAACCGGGAGGGTGTCAGATACGCAGTATTTT.

The V call is TRBV6-6, the J call TRBJ2-1, with no clear D. CDR1 is MNHNY, CDR2 SVGAGI, per germline (reference sequence). V lost 5 bases, J lost 0 bases, and 14 bases lay in between. This CDR3 has 16 amino acids. The CDR3 loop is CASSRPDGSSYNEQFF. The CDR3 DNA sequence: TGTGCCAGCAGTAGGCCCGACGGCAGCTCCTACAATGAGCAGTTCTTC.

The chain joins TRBV6-5 to TRBJ2-2; the D is unclear. Trimming removed 4 bases at V and 3 bases at J, with 12 bases between. Germline CDR1 is MNHEY and CDR2 is SVGAGI. This CDR3 region has 15 residues. CDR3 DNA sequence: TGTGCCAGCAGTTCAAACGGGCCATACACCGGGGAGCTGTTTTTT. As protein: CASSSNGPYTGELFF.

The chain is built from TRBV30 and TRBJ2-7; D unresolved. This CDR3 is 12 amino acids long. Germline CDR1 reads GTSNPN; CDR2 reads SVGIG (reference sequence). V lost 0 bases to trimming and J lost 4 bases, with 7 bases between them. CDR3 DNA: TGTGCCTGGAGTGTCAACTGGTACGAGCAGTACTTC. It encodes CAWSVNWYEQYF. Full variable domain (missing parts from reference TRBV30 and TRBJ2-7): SQTIHQWPATLVQPVGSPLSLECTVEGTSNPNLYWYRQAAGRGLQLLFYSVGIGQISSEVPQNLSASRPQDRQFILSSKKLLLSDSGFYLCAWSVNWYEQYFGPGTRLTVT.

This clonotype was observed a few times. The chain has TRBV9 and TRBJ2-3; 7 bases map to TRBD2. Trimming took 3 bases from V and 2 from J; bases not matched to a gene: 3. Per the germline V gene, CDR1 is SGDLS and CDR2 is YYNGEE. This CDR3 has 14 amino acids. CDR3 DNA: TGTGCCAGCAGCGACGGGACTATCACAGATACGCAGTATTTT. Amino acid sequence: CASSDGTITDTQYF.

The chain uses TRBV6-5 and TRBJ2-2, with D perhaps given as TRBD1 or TRBD2 (5 bases each). The CDR3 runs 17 residues. V was shortened by 2 bases and J by 5 bases, with 18 bases between the two germline ends. Germline V lookup: CDR1 MNHEY, CDR2 SVGAGI. The CDR3 sequence is CASSYGGGGMNTGELFF. Written as DNA, the CDR3 is TGTGCCAGCAGTTACGGTGGTGGGGGTATGAATACCGGGGAGCTGTTTTTT.

This clonotype was seen a few times. V usage is TRBV3-1 and J usage is TRBJ2-3; the D call may be TRBD1 or TRBD2 (5 bases each). Germline values: CDR1 LGHDT, CDR2 YNNKEL (reference sequence). The CDR3 covers 16 residues. Trimming shortened V by 1 base and J by 2 bases, and 13 bases separated the two germline ends. The CDR3 bases are TGTGCCAGCAGCCAAGCTCTGTGGGGGAACACAGATACGCAGTATTTT. Translated: CASSQALWGNTDTQYF.

The V gene is TRBV15, the J gene TRBJ1-4, with 7 bases identical to TRBD1. Germline assignment: CDR1 LNHNV and CDR2 YYDKDF (reference sequence). V gave up 3 bases and J gave up 7 bases; unmatched junction bases: 5. This CDR3 has 14 amino acids. CDR3 protein: CATSSTGEAEKLFF. The CDR3, as DNA: TGTGCCACCAGCAGTACAGGGGAGGCTGAAAAACTGTTTTTT.

CDR3 region: CASSSLGGGSTEAFF. The CDR3 coding sequence is TGTGCCAGCAGCTCATTAGGGGGGGGGAGCACTGAAGCTTTCTTT. The chain combines TRBV7-2 with TRBJ1-1, with D possibly matching TRBD1 (6 bases). The CDR3 runs 15 residues. The V gene's germline CDR1 is SGHTA and CDR2 FQGNSA. V shed 4 bases and J shed 4 bases, with 16 bases lying between them.

V and J are TRBV6-1 and TRBJ1-1, with 8 positions matching TRBD1. The CDR3 covers 15 residues. V dropped 0 bases and J dropped 5; count of bases not matched to a gene: 5. CDR1 and CDR2 (germline): MNHNS, SASEGT. In nucleotides, the CDR3 is TGTGCCAGCAGTGAAGCGTTAACAGGGGGAACTGAAGCTTTCTTT. It encodes CASSEALTGGTEAFF.

This clonotype was seen only a few times. This rearrangement joins TRBV14 to TRBJ2-5, with 10 nucleotides matching TRBD2. CDR1 SGHDN and CDR2 FVKESK come from the germline V gene. Trimming at V came to 4 bases and at J to 5 bases, leaving 10 bases not matched to a gene. The CDR3 spans 16 residues. The CDR3 loop is CASSPRGASGSETQYF. The CDR3 nucleotides read TGTGCCAGCAGCCCACGGGGCGCTAGCGGGAGTGAGACCCAGTACTTC. The whole variable domain, remainder taken from reference TRBV14 and TRBJ2-5, is EAGVTQFPSHSVIEKGQTVTLRCDPISGHDNLYWYRRVMGKEIKFLLHFVKESKQDESGMPNNRFLAERTGGTYSTLKVQPAELEDSGVYFCASSPRGASGSETQYFGPGTRLLVL.

CDR3 sequence: CATSEQGLNEQFF. In nucleotides, the CDR3 is TGTGCCACCAGTGAACAGGGACTCAATGAGCAGTTCTTC. The chain links TRBV24-1 to TRBJ2-1; D is tentatively TRBD1 or TRBD2 (6 bases each). The CDR3 runs to 13 residues. The V gene's germline CDR1 is KGHDR and CDR2 SFDVKD. Trimming removed 4 bases from V and 6 bases from J, with 9 bases in between.